This entry lists 25 T cell receptor beta chains sequenced from one sample in a study of T cells in Graves' hyperthyroidism and ophthalmopathy. Regions amplified from RNA transcripts were the TCR beta CDR3 regions. HTBI primers were used for first-round RT-PCR of the TCR CDR3. TCRdb reprocessed the multiplex PCR reads with MiXCR, giving one entry per CDR3 protein. The sample has 300,000 to 400,000 distinct CDR3 sequences, over 10% seen once. The specimen was blood. The receptors derive from a woman in her late teens or twenties with Graves' hyperthyroidism.

Worth noting for this clonotype: This may arise from a read error, as a much more abundant clone is one base away. The chain recombines TRBV6-1 with TRBJ2-3; unclear D gene. CDR1 MNHNS and CDR2 SASEGT come from the germline V gene. Deletions cut 6 bases from V and 0 bases from J, with 10 bases between. CDR3 length: 14 amino acids. Here the CDR3 DNA reads TGTGCCAGCAGACAGACCGGGAGCACAGATACGCAGTATTTT. This gives the protein CASRQTGSTDTQYF.

This clonotype was detected only a few times. This chain connects TRBV5-4 to TRBJ2-3; the match to TRBD2 covers 12 bases. The trim removed 2 bases at V and 4 bases at J, leaving 5 bases unmatched. CDR3 size: 16 residues. The germline gives CDR1 SGHNT, CDR2 YYREEE (reference sequence). The CDR3 DNA is TGTGCCAGCAGCTTCCTGACTAGCGGGGGCTCAGATACGCAGTATTTT. This encodes CASSFLTSGGSDTQYF.

There are many counts of this clonotype. The CDR3 protein is CVQGGGLAKNIQYF. As DNA, the CDR3 is TGTGTCCAGGGAGGTGGGCTAGCCAAAAACATTCAGTACTTC. The chain recombines TRBV2 with TRBJ2-4, with D maybe TRBD2 (6 bases). Germline CDR1 and CDR2: SNHLY and FYNNEI. This CDR3 is 14 amino acids long.

The chain carries TRBV10-3 and TRBJ2-7, with D maybe TRBD1 (6 bases). V was trimmed by 2 bases and J by 5 bases, leaving 13 bases between them. The CDR3 covers 14 residues. Germline V gene lookup returns CDR1 ENHRY and CDR2 SYGVKD. The chain's CDR3 is CAISERTESHEQYF. CDR3 nucleotides: TGTGCCATCAGTGAGAGGACAGAGAGTCACGAGCAGTACTTC.

This chain uses TRBV5-1 with TRBJ1-6; 11 nucleotides agree with TRBD1. CDR1 is SGHRS, CDR2 YFSETQ, per germline. V gave up 6 bases and J gave up 8 bases; unmatched junction bases: 10. This CDR3 is built from 16 residues. The CDR3 DNA sequence: TGCGCCAGCACCCACGGGGACAGGGGGTTGGATTCACCCCTCCACTTT. This sequence encodes CASTHGDRGLDSPLHF.

The rearrangement uses TRBV28 and TRBJ2-2; 11 bases align to TRBD1. This CDR3 has 16 residues. V was pared by 5 bases and J by 6 bases, with 8 bases of the junction left unmatched. CDR1 and CDR2 (germline): MDHEN, SYDVKM. This CDR3 reads CASSPGQGAWAGELFF. The DNA for the CDR3 is TGTGCCAGCAGTCCAGGACAGGGGGCGTGGGCCGGGGAGCTGTTTTTT.

The V gene is TRBV20-1, the J gene TRBJ2-1; D possibly corresponds to TRBD1 (5 bases). The CDR3 has 15 residues. Trimming left V 1 base short and J 0 bases short, with 10 bases between. The germline V gene encodes CDR1 DFQATT and CDR2 SNEGSKA (reference sequence). The DNA for the CDR3 is TGCAGTGCTAGAGCCTCAAGGGGCTCCTACAATGAGCAGTTCTTC. Amino acids: CSARASRGSYNEQFF.

This clonotype was seen a few times. A read error may be the cause here, since a much bigger clone is one base away. This chain joins TRBV7-9 and TRBJ2-7; perhaps TRBD2 as D (6 bases). The CDR3 has 15 amino acids. Germline CDR1 is SEHNR and CDR2 is FQNEAQ (reference sequence). V lost 5 bases and J 0 bases, leaving 14 bases between the germline ends. The CDR3 bases are TGTGCCAGCAGCCCAGCGGAGGGTAGCTCCTACGAGCAGTACTTC. The encoded protein is CASSPAEGSSYEQYF.

This clonotype was seen ten or more times. V is TRBV2 and J is TRBJ2-2; perhaps TRBD1 as D (7 bases). The ends were cut back, 6 bases at V and 4 bases at J, with 12 bases in the middle. The CDR3 runs to 14 residues. The germline gives CDR1 SNHLY, CDR2 FYNNEI. CDR3 nucleotides: TGTGCCAGCAGCAGGGGGGTCCTCACCGGGGAGCTGTTTTTT. It is translated as CASSRGVLTGELFF.

This clonotype was seen at least ten times. The CDR3 DNA is TGTGCCAGCAGCTCCGGGACTAGTGCGTACGAGCAGTACTTC. It encodes CASSSGTSAYEQYF. This chain links TRBV13 with TRBJ2-7; 8 bases are a match to TRBD2. The CDR3 has 14 residues. Germline CDR1 PRHDT, CDR2 FYEKMQ (reference sequence). The junction had 6 bases not matched to a gene; V was cut back by 4 bases and J by 4 bases.

This clonotype was detected a few times. The chain combines TRBV25-1 with TRBJ2-5; 8 nucleotides align to TRBD1. The length of the CDR3 is 13 residues. The germline CDR1 and CDR2 sequences are MGHDK and SYGVNS. The J segment lost 6 bases and the V segment lost 9 bases, leaving 9 bases of the junction unmatched. For the CDR3, the DNA is TGTGCCAGTTTCGACAGGGGACAAAAGACCCAGTACTTC. It yields the protein CASFDRGQKTQYF.

This clonotype occurred a few times. The rearrangement links TRBV6-5 to TRBJ2-1, with D unclear. This CDR3 has 16 residues. Per germline, CDR1 MNHEY and CDR2 SVGAGI. The germline V and J ends were trimmed by 0 bases and 0 bases, with 9 bases remaining between them. This chain's CDR3 is CASSYSSLSSYNEQFF. Here the CDR3 DNA reads TGTGCCAGCAGTTACTCATCTCTCAGCTCCTACAATGAGCAGTTCTTC.

With regard to this clonotype: A much larger clone lies a single base off, so this may be a read error. The gene calls are TRBV24-1 and TRBJ2-2, with 10 bases fitting TRBD2. The germline V gene has CDR1 KGHDR and CDR2 SFDVKD. The CDR3 has 15 amino acids. The V and J ends lost 4 bases and 6 bases, in that order; junction bases with no gene match: 4. CDR3 sequence: CATSDVAGGPGELFF. The CDR3 bases are TGTGCCACCAGTGACGTAGCGGGGGGACCCGGGGAGCTGTTTTTT.

This clonotype was seen a few times. CDR3 sequence: CASSLSIRDGLAKNIQYF. The CDR3 DNA reads TGTGCCAGCAGTCTCAGTATCCGGGACGGGCTAGCCAAAAACATTCAGTACTTC. The V and J genes are TRBV6-2 or TRBV6-3 and TRBJ2-4; D is tentatively TRBD1 or TRBD2 (5 bases each). This CDR3 region has 18 residues. Trimming left V 5 bases short and J 0 bases short, with 20 bases between. The germline V gene has CDR1 MNHEY and CDR2 SVGEGT.

In this sample, this clonotype turned up many times. The V and J genes are TRBV2 and TRBJ1-1; D unresolved. The V gene's germline CDR1 is SNHLY and CDR2 FYNNEI. V was trimmed by 4 bases and J by 0 bases, leaving 6 bases between them. This CDR3 has 13 residues. The CDR3 loop reads CASSGVVNTEAFF. DNA of the CDR3: TGTGCCAGCAGTGGAGTCGTGAACACTGAAGCTTTCTTT.

In this sample, this clonotype turned up many times. One end of the junction is discordant with germline, which a read error may explain. The J gene is TRBJ1-3, the V gene TRBV12-3 or TRBV12-4, with no clear D. This CDR3 spans 13 amino acids. This CDR3 is CASSIASGNTIYF. The CDR3, as DNA: TGTGCCAGCAGTATAGCTTCTGGAAACACCATATATTTT.

About this clonotype: A much larger clone is a single base away; this may be a read error. This rearrangement joins TRBV3-1 to TRBJ1-5; no reliable D call. Germline V gives CDR1 LGHDT, CDR2 YNNKEL (reference sequence). This CDR3 spans 12 amino acids. With 0 bases removed from V and 5 bases from J, the gap between germline ends came to 2 bases. CDR3 protein: CASSQEDQPQHF. The CDR3 coding sequence is TGTGCCAGCAGCCAAGAAGATCAGCCCCAGCATTTT.

This clonotype was counted at least ten times. The chain uses TRBV28 and TRBJ1-4; D not resolved. The CDR3 is 15 amino acids. Deletions cut 3 bases from V and 7 bases from J, with 15 bases between. CDR1 and CDR2 from the germline V gene are MDHEN and SYDVKM. This CDR3 is CASSFPTSQSEKLFF. The CDR3 nucleotides are TGTGCCAGCAGTTTCCCCACATCCCAGAGTGAAAAACTGTTTTTT.

As for this clonotype: A read error may explain this, as a much larger clone is one base away. The CDR3 coding sequence is TGTGCCAGCAGCTTTTCAGGGGGAATTGAAACCGGGGAGCTGTTTTTT. It translates to CASSFSGGIETGELFF. This rearrangement joins TRBV7-2 to TRBJ2-2, with 7 nucleotides matching TRBD1. Germline assignment: CDR1 SGHTA and CDR2 FQGNSA. Germline trimming cut 3 bases from V and 5 bases from J; bases unmatched to any gene: 9. The CDR3 contains 16 residues. The full variable domain, with the rest looked up from reference TRBV7-2 and TRBJ2-2, is GAGVSQSPSNKVTEKGKDVELRCDPISGHTALYWYRQSLGQGLEFLIYFQGNSAPDKSGLPSDRFSAERTGGSVSTLTIQRTQQEDSAVYLCASSFSGGIETGELFFGEGSRLTVL.

The genes are TRBV4-3 and TRBJ2-3; D might be TRBD1 or TRBD2, each matching 6 bases. Germline V gives CDR1 LGHNA, CDR2 YSLEER. CDR3 size: 16 residues. Between the trimmed V and J ends, which lost 1 base and 4 bases, there was a span of 15 bases. In DNA form, the CDR3 reads TGCGCCAGCAGCCAAGGAGAGGGGGGTGGCCCAGATACGCAGTATTTT. It is translated as CASSQGEGGGPDTQYF.

This clonotype was found once. This may arise from a read error, as a much more abundant clone is one base away. This rearrangement joins TRBV20-1 to TRBJ2-7; D is undetermined. CDR3 length: 11 amino acids. Per germline, CDR1 DFQATT and CDR2 SNEGSKA (reference sequence). As DNA, the CDR3 is TGCAGTGGGGCGGAATCCTACGAGCGGTACTTC. This translates into CSGAESYERYF.

In this sample, this clonotype turned up a few times. The chain uses TRBV29-1 and TRBJ2-2; 8 bases align to TRBD2. CDR1 and CDR2 from the germline V gene are SQVTM and ANQGSEA. V shed 6 bases and J 5 bases; nucleotides not matched to a gene: 8. The CDR3 runs to 14 residues. This CDR3 reads CSVRGTSGTGELFF. CDR3 DNA sequence: TGCAGCGTCCGTGGGACTAGTGGAACCGGGGAGCTGTTTTTT.

V and J are TRBV9 and TRBJ1-3, with D possibly matching TRBD1 (5 bases). Germline assignment: CDR1 SGDLS and CDR2 YYNGEE. The CDR3 is made up of 17 amino acids. V lost 0 bases and J 4 bases, leaving 17 bases between the germline ends. The chain's CDR3 is CASSVGPRVDRGNTIYF. The CDR3 nucleotides are TGTGCCAGCAGCGTAGGGCCCAGGGTGGATAGGGGAAACACCATATATTTT.

This clonotype came up many times. This sequence joins TRBV3-1 and TRBJ2-5; no clear D gene. CDR1 is LGHDT, CDR2 YNNKEL, per germline (reference sequence). CDR3 length equals 12 residues. Trimming took off 1 base at V and 4 bases at J, with 4 bases between the two ends. The chain's CDR3 is CASSQAGETQYF. In nucleotides, the CDR3 is TGTGCCAGCAGCCAAGCTGGAGAGACCCAGTACTTC.

This clonotype was observed many times. The chain combines TRBV11-2 with TRBJ1-1; 10 nucleotides line up with TRBD1. This CDR3 contains 13 residues. The J segment lost 6 bases and the V segment lost 8 bases, leaving 6 bases of the junction unmatched. Germline values: CDR1 SGHAT, CDR2 FQNNGV. The chain's CDR3 is CASATGGMAEAFF. The CDR3 bases are TGTGCCAGCGCGACAGGGGGCATGGCTGAAGCTTTCTTT.